Each of the 8 T cell receptor beta chains below was sequenced from the same sample in a study of T-cell reconstitution after alpha-beta-depleted transplantation in children. The TCRbeta library was prepared with unique molecular identifiers. TCRdb independently ran MiXCR on the PCR reads; one entry per CDR3 protein. The sample consists of more than 450,000 distinct CDR3 sequences, about 18% of them appearing once. The sequencing used PBMCs from the stem cell graft donor, collected from the stem cell graft. The origin of the receptors is a human donor who donated a stem cell graft to a child with acute lymphoblastic leukemia.

This clonotype was counted between two and nine times. The V gene is TRBV5-1, the J gene TRBJ2-6, with 8 bases fitting TRBD1. Per the germline V gene, CDR1 is SGHRS and CDR2 is YFSETQ. With 4 bases clipped from V and 0 bases from J, the junction kept 6 bases outside the gene matches. The CDR3 is 17 amino acids. CDR3 in DNA: TGCGCCAGCAGCCGTCGGACAGGGAACTCTGGGGCCAACGTCCTGACTTTC. Translated: CASSRRTGNSGANVLTF. The full variable domain, completed using reference TRBV5-1 and TRBJ2-6, is KAGVTQTPRYLIKTRGQQVTLSCSPISGHRSVSWYQQTPGQGLQFLFEYFSETQRNKGNFPGRFSGRQFSNSRSEMNVSTLELGDSALYLCASSRRTGNSGANVLTFGAGSRLTVL.

This clonotype was observed a handful of times. The rearrangement joins TRBV2 to TRBJ1-2, with a possible D match to TRBD1 (6 bases). V was cut by 5 bases and J by 5 bases, with 12 bases left in between. This CDR3 has 13 residues. Germline CDR1 and CDR2: SNHLY and FYNNEI. The CDR3 protein is CASSNNREYGYTF. The CDR3 nucleotides read TGTGCCAGCAGTAATAACAGGGAGTATGGCTACACCTTC.

This clonotype was seen a handful of times. The chain employs TRBV20-1 and TRBJ2-1; 9 bases map to TRBD2. This CDR3 comprises 14 residues. Germline V gene data show CDR1 as DFQATT and CDR2 as SNEGSKA (reference sequence). Trimming at V came to 0 bases and at J to 3 bases, leaving 0 bases not matched to a gene. This CDR3 reads CSARDSGSYNEQFF. The CDR3 coding sequence is TGCAGTGCTAGAGATAGCGGGAGCTACAATGAGCAGTTCTTC.

V usage is TRBV15 and J usage is TRBJ2-1, with a possible D match to TRBD2 (6 bases). Germline CDR1 and CDR2: LNHNV and YYDKDF (reference sequence). V was trimmed by 6 bases and J by 4 bases, leaving 19 bases between them. This CDR3 comprises 16 residues. The DNA for the CDR3 is TGTGCCACCAGGACGTCGGCGGGAACACCATACAATGAGCAGTTCTTC. Amino acids: CATRTSAGTPYNEQFF.

The gene calls are TRBV7-9 and TRBJ1-1, with D maybe TRBD1 (6 bases). Germline V gives CDR1 SEHNR, CDR2 FQNEAQ (reference sequence). V dropped 6 bases and J dropped 8 bases, with 10 bases sitting between them. The CDR3 extends over 11 amino acids. CDR3 protein: CASSWTAEAFF. For the CDR3, the DNA is TGTGCCAGCAGTTGGACAGCAGAAGCTTTCTTT.

The chain carries TRBV2 and TRBJ2-3, with unresolved D. The germline V and J ends were trimmed by 0 bases and 5 bases, with 12 bases remaining between them. This CDR3 comprises 15 residues. Germline-derived CDR1 and CDR2 are SNHLY and FYNNEI. This CDR3 reads CASSEAATTRDTQYF. CDR3 DNA sequence: TGTGCCAGCAGTGAAGCGGCAACCACCCGAGATACGCAGTATTTT.

This clonotype turned up a few times. The rearrangement uses TRBV11-2 and TRBJ2-7; 11 nucleotides align to TRBD2. Per germline, CDR1 SGHAT and CDR2 FQNNGV. This CDR3 region has 15 residues. The V segment lost 1 base and the J segment 4 bases; nucleotides outside the gene matches: 3. CDR3 sequence: CASSLVAGGNYEQYF. The CDR3 region has the DNA TGTGCCAGCAGCTTAGTAGCGGGAGGGAATTACGAGCAGTACTTC. The entire variable domain, with the rest obtained from reference TRBV11-2 and TRBJ2-7, is as follows: EAGVAQSPRYKIIEKRQSVAFWCNPISGHATLYWYQQILGQGPKLLIQFQNNGVVDDSQLPKDRFSAERLKGVDSTLKIQPAKLEDSAVYLCASSLVAGGNYEQYFGPGTRLTVT.

This clonotype was seen a handful of times. The chain uses TRBV11-1 and TRBJ2-1; 7 bases match TRBD2. Trimming at V came to 3 bases and at J to 0 bases, leaving 5 bases not matched to a gene. Germline values: CDR1 SGHAT, CDR2 FQDESV (reference sequence). There are 16 residues in the CDR3. The CDR3 region has the DNA TGTGCCAGCAGCTTCGAGCGGGAAGGCTCCTACAATGAGCAGTTCTTC. Protein sequence: CASSFEREGSYNEQFF.